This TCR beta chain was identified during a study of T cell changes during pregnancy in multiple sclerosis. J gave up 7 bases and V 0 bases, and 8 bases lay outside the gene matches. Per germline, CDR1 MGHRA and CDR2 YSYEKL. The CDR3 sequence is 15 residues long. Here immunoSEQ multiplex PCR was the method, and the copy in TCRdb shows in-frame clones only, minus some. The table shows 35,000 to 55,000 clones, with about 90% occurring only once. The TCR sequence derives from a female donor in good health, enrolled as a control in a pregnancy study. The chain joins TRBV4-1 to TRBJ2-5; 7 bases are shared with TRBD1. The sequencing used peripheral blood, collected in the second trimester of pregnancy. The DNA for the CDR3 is TGCGCCAGCAGCCAAGACGAGGGGTCAGGGGGGACCCAGTACTTC. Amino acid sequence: CASSQDEGSGGTQYF.